This T cell receptor (beta chain) was sequenced during a study of blood T cell repertoires in COVID-19 (dated by TCRdb to the early 2020s). About the study as a whole: Samples from collaborators originated in the United States, Italy and Spain and spanned both the acute and convalescent phases of COVID-19. The repertoires were released in a freely available public database intended as a resource for research on the immune response to SARS-CoV-2. The sample metadata nearly always contained a de-identified subject ID, COVID-19 status, age in years and sex. Deeply sampled blood TCRbeta repertoires from subjects exposed to, actively infected with, or recovered from COVID-19 were included in the dataset. HLA class I and class II types, where available, came from metadata supplied by the sample provider rather than from assay-based typing. The material from the prospective study consisted of cDNA or gDNA derived from T cells, B-cell-depleted T cells, or PBMCs. The samples were drawn from two sources: the first 160 participants of the ongoing ImmuneRACE study, and over 1,000 subjects contributed by 6 global collaborators.

TCRbeta CDR3 regions were amplified from genomic DNA by means of the immunoSEQ Assay, a bias-controlled multiplex PCR. In the paper's pipeline: The number of nucleated cells in each sample was estimated by amplification of reference gene primers within the assay. To quantify the absolute abundance of each unique TCRbeta CDR3 rearrangement, sequence reads were collapsed and filtered. For each sample, productive Simpson clonality was calculated as the square root of Simpson's diversity index across productive rearrangements. TCRdb re-hosts the immuneACCESS table, in-frame sequences only. Its copies lack some clones; in the studies checked, an unresolved V gene accounts for under half of them, and the cause for the rest is not known. V, J and clone size are those of that table, while D and trimming were read from the DNA. The sample table records around 56,000 clones; approximately 80% of these occur just once. The ten largest account for under 30% of the sample.

As concerns this clone: The antigen it recognizes is unknown. No base quality values were provided; no much bigger clone lies one nucleotide off.

The cysteine opens and the phenylalanine closes a CDR3 of 11 amino acids. Left in the record is the CDR3 DNA by itself, 33 bases read in frame from the first base. V drops 5 bases and J drops 7 bases, leaving 9 bases in between. The CDR1 and CDR2 encoded by the germline V gene (reference sequence) are LGHDT and YNNKEL. Results and caveats for the whole study, not just this receptor: How much clinical and demographic metadata was included differed by source and by participant, and the metadata was provided uncurated.

Each collaborating institution followed its own protocols to collect whole blood in K2EDTA tubes. For TCRbeta analysis, collaborators shipped samples in one of three forms: frozen whole blood, isolated PBMCs, or DNA extracted from either of those sample types. Input material: peripheral blood. This clonotype was sampled from a woman at least 80 years old with active or convalescent COVID-19. Recombination linked TRBV3-1 (or the pseudogene TRBV3-2) to TRBJ2-7; the D gene remains uncertain. The CDR3 loop reads CASSRLSEQYF. In nucleotide form, the sequence is TGTGCCAGCAGCAGACTCTCAGAGCAGTACTTC.